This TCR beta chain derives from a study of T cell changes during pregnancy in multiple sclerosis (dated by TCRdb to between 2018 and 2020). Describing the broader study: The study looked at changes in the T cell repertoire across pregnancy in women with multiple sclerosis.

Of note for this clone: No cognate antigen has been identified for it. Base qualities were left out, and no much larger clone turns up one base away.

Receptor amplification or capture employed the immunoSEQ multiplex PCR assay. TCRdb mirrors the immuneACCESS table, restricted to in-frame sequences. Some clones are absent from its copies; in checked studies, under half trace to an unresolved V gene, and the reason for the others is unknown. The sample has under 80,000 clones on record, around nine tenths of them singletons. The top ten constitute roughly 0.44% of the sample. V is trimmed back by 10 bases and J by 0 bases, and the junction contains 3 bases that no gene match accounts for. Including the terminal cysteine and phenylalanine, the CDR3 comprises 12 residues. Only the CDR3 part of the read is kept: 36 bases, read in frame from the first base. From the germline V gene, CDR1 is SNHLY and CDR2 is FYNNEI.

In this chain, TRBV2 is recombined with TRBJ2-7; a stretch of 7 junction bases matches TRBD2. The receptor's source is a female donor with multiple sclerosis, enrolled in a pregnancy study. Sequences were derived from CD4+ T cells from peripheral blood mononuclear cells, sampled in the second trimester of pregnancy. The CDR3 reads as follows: CATRDYSYEQYF. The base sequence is TGTGCCACCCGGGACTACTCCTACGAGCAGTACTTC.